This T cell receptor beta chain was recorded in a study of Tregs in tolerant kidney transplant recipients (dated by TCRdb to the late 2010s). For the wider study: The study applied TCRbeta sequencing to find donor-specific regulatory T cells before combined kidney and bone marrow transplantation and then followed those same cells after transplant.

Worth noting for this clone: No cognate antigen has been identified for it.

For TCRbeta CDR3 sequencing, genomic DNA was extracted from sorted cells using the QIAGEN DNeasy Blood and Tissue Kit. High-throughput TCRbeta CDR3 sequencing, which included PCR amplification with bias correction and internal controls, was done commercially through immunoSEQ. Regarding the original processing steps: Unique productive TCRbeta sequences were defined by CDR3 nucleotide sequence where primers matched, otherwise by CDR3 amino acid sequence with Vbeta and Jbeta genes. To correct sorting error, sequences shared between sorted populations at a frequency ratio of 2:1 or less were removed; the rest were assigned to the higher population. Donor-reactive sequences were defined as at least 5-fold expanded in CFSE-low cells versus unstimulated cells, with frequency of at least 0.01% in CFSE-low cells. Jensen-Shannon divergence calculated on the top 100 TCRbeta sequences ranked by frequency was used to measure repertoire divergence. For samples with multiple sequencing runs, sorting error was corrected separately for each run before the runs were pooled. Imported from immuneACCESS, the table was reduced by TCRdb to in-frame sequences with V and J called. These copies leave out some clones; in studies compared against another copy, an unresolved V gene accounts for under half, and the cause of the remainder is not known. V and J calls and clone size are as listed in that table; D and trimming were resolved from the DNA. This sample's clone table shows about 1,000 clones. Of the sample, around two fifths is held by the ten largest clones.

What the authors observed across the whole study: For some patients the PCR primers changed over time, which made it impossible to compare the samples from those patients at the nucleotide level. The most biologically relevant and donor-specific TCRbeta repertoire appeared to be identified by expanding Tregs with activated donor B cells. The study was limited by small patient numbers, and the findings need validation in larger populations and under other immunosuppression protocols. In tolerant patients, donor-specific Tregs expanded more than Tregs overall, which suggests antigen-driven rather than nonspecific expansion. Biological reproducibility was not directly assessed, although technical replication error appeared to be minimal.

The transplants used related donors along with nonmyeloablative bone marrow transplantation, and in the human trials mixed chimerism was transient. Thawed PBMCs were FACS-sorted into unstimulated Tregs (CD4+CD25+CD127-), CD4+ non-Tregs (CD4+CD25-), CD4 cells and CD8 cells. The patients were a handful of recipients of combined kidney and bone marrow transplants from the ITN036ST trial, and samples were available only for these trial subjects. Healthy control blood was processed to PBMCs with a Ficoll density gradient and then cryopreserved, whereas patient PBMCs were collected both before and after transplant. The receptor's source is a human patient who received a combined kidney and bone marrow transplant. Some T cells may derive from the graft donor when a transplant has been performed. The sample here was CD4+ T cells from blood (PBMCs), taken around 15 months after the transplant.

Here the CDR3 is given as CASSLRGSSNEQFF. The part of the CDR3 DNA that was read is TGTGCCAGCAGCTTGCGAGGGTCGAGCAATGAG. The rearranged segments are TRBV11-3 and TRBJ2-1, and possibly TRBD2, on 5 matching bases. The read terminates 3 residues before the CDR3 end, so the remaining end is supplied by the germline J gene. CDR1 and CDR2 (SGHNT, YENEEA) derive from the germline V gene. V lost 3 bases and J lost 6 bases; the stretch between them is 12 bases long. The CDR3 holds 14 amino acids from the cysteine to the phenylalanine. The 33 bases shown cover part of the CDR3, and their frame starts at base 1. Full variable domain (CDR3 extended with the reference TRBV11-3 and TRBJ2-1 proteins): EAGVVQSPRYKIIEKKQPVAFWCNPISGHNTLYWYLQNLGQGPELLIRYENEEAVDDSQLPKDRFSAERLKGVDSTLKIQPAELGDSAVYLCASSLRGSSNEQFFGPGTRLTVL.